A selection of T cell receptor beta chains follows, all from one sample in a study of blood T cell repertoires in COVID-19. Assay: immunoSEQ multiplex PCR; the TCRdb copy retains only in-frame clones and omits some. The profile shows a few hundred thousand clones, 83% of them singletons. Specimen: peripheral blood. These receptors were collected from a woman aged 25 to 45 with COVID-19, enrolled during active disease. Each CDR3 is given with its conserved first and last residue. The D gene is left open where the match is weak. Where a row states a size, it is once, few, many or the class of an expanded clone; other rows omit it.

j_gene: TRBJ2-1
d_gene: NA
v_gene: TRBV6-5
abundance: NA
CDR3aa: CASTNGDEQFF
CDR3nt: TGTGCCAGCACCAACGGGGATGAGCAGTTCTTC

j_gene: TRBJ1-1
d_gene: NA
v_gene: TRBV19
abundance: NA
CDR3aa: CASETWGRAAFF
CDR3nt: TGTGCCAGCGAAACTTGGGGGCGGGCAGCTTTCTTT

j_gene: TRBJ2-7
d_gene: NA
v_gene: TRBV4-1
abundance: once
CDR3aa: CASSPEGGRTYEQYF
CDR3nt: TGCGCCAGCAGCCCCGAAGGAGGGAGGACCTACGAGCAGTACTTC

j_gene: TRBJ1-2
d_gene: NA
v_gene: TRBV30
abundance: NA
CDR3aa: CAWRNQGGVYGYTF
CDR3nt: TGTGCCTGGAGAAATCAGGGCGGTGTCTATGGCTACACCTTC

j_gene: TRBJ2-3
d_gene: TRBD2
v_gene: TRBV19
abundance: NA
CDR3aa: CASSISGGTDTQYF
CDR3nt: TGTGCCAGTAGTATTAGCGGGGGCACAGATACGCAGTATTTT

j_gene: TRBJ1-5
d_gene: NA
v_gene: TRBV10-1
abundance: few
CDR3aa: CASSETLRGQESVGDNSNQPQHF
CDR3nt: TGCGCCAGCAGTGAGACCCTCCGGGGACAAGAATCGGTTGGGGACAATAGCAATCAGCCCCAGCATTTT

j_gene: TRBJ2-5
d_gene: NA
v_gene: TRBV4-3
abundance: NA
CDR3aa: CASSQGAGSLIETQYF
CDR3nt: TGCGCCAGCAGCCAAGGGGCGGGATCCCTAATCGAGACCCAGTACTTC

j_gene: TRBJ2-3
d_gene: NA
v_gene: TRBV10-3
abundance: NA
CDR3aa: CAISESVETQYF
CDR3nt: TGTGCCATCAGTGAGTCAGTGGAGACGCAGTATTTT

j_gene: TRBJ2-3
d_gene: NA
v_gene: TRBV11-2
abundance: NA
CDR3aa: CASSFSLASEGTQYF
CDR3nt: TGTGCCAGCAGCTTTAGCCTAGCATCGGAGGGTACGCAGTATTTT

j_gene: TRBJ2-3
d_gene: NA
v_gene: TRBV19
abundance: once
CDR3aa: CASSIGGRSTDTQYF
CDR3nt: TGTGCCAGTAGTATAGGAGGGCGTAGCACAGATACGCAGTATTTT